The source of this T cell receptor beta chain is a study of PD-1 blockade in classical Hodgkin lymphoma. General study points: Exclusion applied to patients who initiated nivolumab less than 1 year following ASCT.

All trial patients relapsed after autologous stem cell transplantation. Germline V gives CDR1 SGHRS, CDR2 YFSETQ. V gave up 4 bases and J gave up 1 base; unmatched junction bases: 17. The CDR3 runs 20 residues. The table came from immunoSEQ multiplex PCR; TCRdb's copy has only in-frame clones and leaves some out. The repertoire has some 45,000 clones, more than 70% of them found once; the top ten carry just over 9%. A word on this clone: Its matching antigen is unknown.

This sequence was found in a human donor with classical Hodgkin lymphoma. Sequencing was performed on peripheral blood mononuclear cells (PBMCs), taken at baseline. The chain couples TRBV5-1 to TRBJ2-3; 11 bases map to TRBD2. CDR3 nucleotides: TGCGCCAGCAGCCGGCATCGCGGCACTAGCGGGAGCCGAGGCACAGATACGCAGTATTTT. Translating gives CASSRHRGTSGSRGTDTQYF.